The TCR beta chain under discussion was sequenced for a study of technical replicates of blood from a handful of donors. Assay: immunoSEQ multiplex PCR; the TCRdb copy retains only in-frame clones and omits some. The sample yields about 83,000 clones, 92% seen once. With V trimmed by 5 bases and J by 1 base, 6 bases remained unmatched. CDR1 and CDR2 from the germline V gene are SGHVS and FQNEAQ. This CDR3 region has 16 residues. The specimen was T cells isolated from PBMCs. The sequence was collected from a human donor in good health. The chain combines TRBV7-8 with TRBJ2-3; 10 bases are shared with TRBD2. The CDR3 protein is CASSHRGLAGTDTQYF. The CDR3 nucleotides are TGTGCCAGCAGCCATAGAGGACTAGCGGGCACAGATACGCAGTATTTT.